The clone carrying this T cell receptor beta chain appeared once. The source of the sample is a study of shared clonotypes between healthy human individuals. Trimming left V 2 bases short and J 2 bases short, with 11 bases between. Germline loops: CDR1 MRHNA, CDR2 SNTAGT. The CDR3 is made up of 15 amino acids. Profiling relied on immunoSEQ multiplex PCR, and the TCRdb table lists in-frame clones only, not all of them. The sample contains around 980,000 clones, approximately 78% of which appear only once. This receptor was taken from a man aged 18 to 35 in good health. Some clones in this sample may be carry-over from other donors' samples. The sequencing sample was made of memory CD4+ T cells from PBMCs. Sample subset: CD45RA-negative fraction. The chain couples TRBV6-4 to TRBJ2-3; D is possibly TRBD1 (5 bases). CDR3: CASSDRGRDTDTQYF. The CDR3 region has the DNA TGTGCCAGCAGTGACCGTGGCAGGGACACAGATACGCAGTATTTT.